This T cell receptor beta chain was retrieved from a study of metastatic and nonmetastatic thyroid tumors. TCRdb recomputed clones from the PCR reads via MiXCR. This table holds a few thousand clones, over 30% found once. Every patient underwent thyroid surgery untreated. Judged by abundance, this clone is medium-sized. The sequence was obtained from a male donor with papillary thyroid cancer or a benign thyroid nodule (not recorded which). Some clones in this sample may be carry-over from other donors' samples. The material sequenced was adjacent normal tissue.

This CDR3 is CASSPDVYFIDKNIQYF. DNA of the CDR3: TGTGCCAGCAGCCCCGATGTGTACTTTATAGACAAAAACATTCAGTACTTC. The rearrangement uses TRBV7-2 and TRBJ2-4; D gene ambiguous. Germline CDR1 SGHTA, CDR2 FQGNSA. This CDR3 has 17 residues. Trimming shortened V by 5 bases and J by 3 bases, and 20 bases separated the two germline ends. Combining the CDR3 with reference TRBV7-2 and TRBJ2-4 gives the whole variable domain GAGVSQSPSNKVTEKGKDVELRCDPISGHTALYWYRQSLGQGLEFLIYFQGNSAPDKSGLPSDRFSAERTGGSVSTLTIQRTQQEDSAVYLCASSPDVYFIDKNIQYFGAGTRLSVL.